The 2 T cell receptor beta chains below come from one sample, sequenced in a study of cytomegalovirus exposure and HLA in healthy donors. Researchers ran the PCR with 60 Vbeta and 13 Jbeta primers. The protocol was immunoSEQ multiplex PCR, while the TCRdb copy is restricted to in-frame clones and leaves out a portion. The table lists 100,000 to 150,000 clones, just under 80% of them singletons. The source material was PBMCs. Receptor source: a woman in her forties in good health and CMV-seronegative.

V gene TRBV27 combines with J gene TRBJ2-1; the match to TRBD1 covers 9 bases. CDR1 is MNHEY, CDR2 SMNVEV, per germline (reference sequence). V was pared by 5 bases and J by 1 base, with 3 bases of the junction left unmatched. The CDR3 runs to 15 residues. CDR3 sequence reads: CASSPTGGSYNEQFF. The CDR3 DNA is TGTGCCAGCAGTCCGACAGGGGGTTCCTACAATGAGCAGTTCTTC.

This clone was seen more than once but under ten times. The rearrangement uses TRBV27 and TRBJ2-2; a weak D match, TRBD1 (5 bases). Germline values: CDR1 MNHEY, CDR2 SMNVEV (reference sequence). The CDR3 consists of 14 residues. Trimming removed 6 bases at V and 5 bases at J, with 13 bases between. CDR3 nucleotide sequence: TGTGCCAGCAGCTATACCCAGGGTACCGGGGAGCTGTTTTTT. Amino acids: CASSYTQGTGELFF.